This record covers a single TCR beta chain. Its antigen is undetermined. Sequencing used immunoSEQ multiplex PCR; TCRdb keeps in-frame clones, though not all of them. The table shows some 41,000 clones, with roughly 94% occurring only once. CDR3 length: 14 residues. Germline CDR1 MNHNS, CDR2 SASEGT. Trimming shortened V by 0 bases and J by 7 bases, and 10 bases separated the two germline ends. The source of the sample is a study of T cells in tuberculosis. Study results and caveats: Shorter CDR3-alpha in active tuberculosis partly drove smaller distances.

The sequencing sample was made of PBMCs. This receptor was obtained from a donor aged 10 to 29 with latent tuberculosis or without tuberculosis infection. Some clones in this sample may be carry-over from other donors' samples. This rearrangement joins TRBV6-1 to TRBJ2-1; D is perhaps TRBD1 (5 bases). CDR3 in amino acids: CASSEARGVNEQFF. CDR3 DNA sequence: TGTGCCAGCAGTGAAGCTAGGGGCGTGAATGAGCAGTTCTTC.